The table lists the clone carrying this TCR beta chain with many counts. The antigen remains unidentified. This sample is part of a study of neurological immune-mediated disorders. Study outcomes and limitations: Multiple sclerosis was found to have the least TCR clonal expansion, below healthy controls, and HTLV-1-associated myelopathy the most. Private repertoires in all groups were suggested by the finding that expanded clones across subjects shared no CDR3 amino acid sequences.

The authors made cDNA by 5'RACE with 10-nucleotide random UMIs. TCRdb ran MiXCR on the 5' RACE reads and lists one entry per CDR3 protein. The table shows about 59,000 distinct CDR3 sequences, with roughly 3.5% occurring only once. Trimming shortened V by 4 bases and J by 3 bases, and 18 bases separated the two germline ends. The CDR3 is 16 amino acids. Per the germline V gene, CDR1 is SGHRS and CDR2 is YFSETQ. This chain uses TRBV5-1 with TRBJ2-3; a possible D gene is TRBD2 (6 bases). This receptor was obtained from a woman aged 45-60 years with multiple sclerosis. The sequenced material came from PBMCs. CDR3 protein: CASSPRPSAGTDTQYF. The CDR3 DNA follows: TGCGCCAGCAGCCCGAGGCCCAGCGCGGGGACAGATACGCAGTATTTT.